This record looks at one T cell receptor beta chain sequence and its context. This specimen comes from a study of control samples from healthy donors and cancer patients. Profiled with immunoSEQ multiplex PCR; TCRdb holds only in-frame clones, not every one. The repertoire consists of more than 70,000 clones, with approximately 91% occurring once and the leading ten covering around 0.92%. Input material: blood. This sequence was found in a woman in her thirties in good health.

Here the CDR3 DNA reads TGTGCCAGCAGCTCCGGGTCTGCGCGTCAGCCCCAGCATTTT. The encoded protein is CASSSGSARQPQHF. The V call is TRBV11-2, the J call TRBJ1-5; the D is unclear. CDR1 is SGHAT and CDR2 is FQNNGV in the germline V gene. Trimming took 4 bases from V and 6 from J, leaving 13 bases between them. This CDR3 comprises 14 residues.